These T cell receptor beta chains were read from a single sample in a study of T cells in Graves' hyperthyroidism and ophthalmopathy. TCRdb analysed the multiplex PCR reads with MiXCR anew, one entry per CDR3 protein. The sample consists of almost 600,000 distinct CDR3 sequences, just over 45% of them appearing once. Source material: peripheral blood or thyroid tissue (not recorded which). These receptors were taken from a woman aged 18-29 years with Graves' hyperthyroidism. The CDR3 runs from the conserved cysteine through the conserved F or W. The D gene is left open where the match is weak. Clone size is given for some rows only: seen once, a few or many times, or a class if the clone is expanded.

cdr3_length: 14; v_call: TRBV7-9; j_call: TRBJ2-1; d_call: TRBD2; clone_size: .; cdr3_aa: CASTGTSVYNEQFF; cdr3_nt: TGTGCCAGCACCGGGACTAGCGTCTACAATGAGCAGTTCTTC
cdr3_length: 12; v_call: TRBV20-1; j_call: TRBJ1-2; d_call: .; clone_size: once; cdr3_aa: CSAREGGYGYTF; cdr3_nt: TGCAGTGCTAGGGAGGGAGGCTATGGCTACACCTTC
cdr3_length: 13; v_call: TRBV12-3/TRBV12-4; j_call: TRBJ1-2; d_call: .; clone_size: .; cdr3_aa: CASSLAGTDGYTF; cdr3_nt: TGTGCCAGCAGTTTAGCCGGGACGGATGGCTACACCTTC
cdr3_length: 16; v_call: TRBV6-6; j_call: TRBJ1-3; d_call: .; clone_size: many; cdr3_aa: CASSYSRGSRGNTIYF; cdr3_nt: TGTGCCAGCAGTTACTCTCGAGGTAGTCGGGGAAACACCATATATTTT
cdr3_length: 16; v_call: TRBV6-5; j_call: TRBJ2-7; d_call: .; clone_size: .; cdr3_aa: CASSYSVRESTYEQYF; cdr3_nt: TGTGCCAGCAGTTACTCAGTCCGGGAGAGTACCTACGAGCAGTACTTC
cdr3_length: 12; v_call: TRBV11-3; j_call: TRBJ2-7; d_call: .; clone_size: many; cdr3_aa: CASSFSNYEQYF; cdr3_nt: TGTGCCAGCAGCTTCTCAAACTACGAGCAGTACTTC
cdr3_length: 12; v_call: TRBV29-1; j_call: TRBJ2-6; d_call: .; clone_size: once; cdr3_aa: CSVVAGANVLTF; cdr3_nt: TGCAGCGTTGTGGCTGGGGCCAACGTCCTGACTTTC
cdr3_length: 13; v_call: TRBV20-1; j_call: TRBJ2-7; d_call: .; clone_size: many; cdr3_aa: CSASSGVSYEQYF; cdr3_nt: TGCAGTGCTAGCTCTGGAGTTAGTTACGAGCAGTACTTC
cdr3_length: 14; v_call: TRBV20-1; j_call: TRBJ1-2; d_call: .; clone_size: .; cdr3_aa: CSARVGIPKRGYTF; cdr3_nt: TGCAGTGCTAGAGTCGGGATCCCCAAGCGCGGCTACACCTTC
cdr3_length: 16; v_call: TRBV7-9; j_call: TRBJ2-1; d_call: TRBD2; clone_size: .; cdr3_aa: CASSRRGGLSYNEQFF; cdr3_nt: TGTGCCAGCAGCCGACGGGGGGGGCTGTCCTACAATGAGCAGTTCTTC
cdr3_length: 14; v_call: TRBV11-2; j_call: TRBJ1-1; d_call: .; clone_size: .; cdr3_aa: CASSLAPGATEAFF; cdr3_nt: TGTGCCAGCAGCTTAGCTCCGGGCGCTACTGAAGCTTTCTTT
cdr3_length: 15; v_call: TRBV4-1; j_call: TRBJ1-1; d_call: .; clone_size: .; cdr3_aa: CASGYIGTVNTEAFF; cdr3_nt: TGCGCCAGCGGCTATATTGGGACGGTGAACACTGAAGCTTTCTTT
cdr3_length: 16; v_call: TRBV19; j_call: TRBJ2-2; d_call: .; clone_size: many; cdr3_aa: CASSTPASGNTGELFF; cdr3_nt: TGTGCCAGTAGTACCCCGGCGAGCGGGAACACCGGGGAGCTGTTTTTT
cdr3_length: 14; v_call: TRBV7-3; j_call: TRBJ2-7; d_call: .; clone_size: many; cdr3_aa: CASSPDSLSYEQYF; cdr3_nt: TGTGCCAGCAGCCCGGACAGTCTTTCCTACGAGCAGTACTTC
cdr3_length: 15; v_call: TRBV15; j_call: TRBJ1-2; d_call: TRBD1; clone_size: many; cdr3_aa: CATSRDRVQNYGYTF; cdr3_nt: TGTGCCACCAGCAGGGACAGGGTTCAAAACTATGGCTACACCTTC
cdr3_length: 15; v_call: TRBV19; j_call: TRBJ1-2; d_call: .; clone_size: many; cdr3_aa: CASSIRGLEDYGYTF; cdr3_nt: TGTGCCAGTAGTATTCGGGGACTCGAGGACTATGGCTACACCTTC
cdr3_length: 17; v_call: TRBV10-2; j_call: TRBJ1-5; d_call: .; clone_size: many; cdr3_aa: CASRVGTLPLSNQPQHF; cdr3_nt: TGCGCCAGCCGGGTGGGGACCCTACCCCTTAGCAATCAGCCCCAGCATTTT
cdr3_length: 17; v_call: TRBV5-4; j_call: TRBJ2-2; d_call: TRBD2; clone_size: few; cdr3_aa: CASSPHSGRAVIGELFF; cdr3_nt: TGTGCCAGCAGCCCCCACAGCGGGAGGGCCGTCATTGGGGAGCTGTTTTTT
cdr3_length: 11; v_call: TRBV12-3/TRBV12-4; j_call: TRBJ1-3; d_call: .; clone_size: .; cdr3_aa: CASSYRNTIYF; cdr3_nt: TGTGCCAGCAGCTACAGGAACACCATATATTTT
cdr3_length: 17; v_call: TRBV13; j_call: TRBJ1-4; d_call: .; clone_size: .; cdr3_aa: CASSGGPRQATNEKLFF; cdr3_nt: TGTGCCAGCAGCGGGGGACCGCGACAAGCAACTAATGAAAAACTGTTTTTT
cdr3_length: 14; v_call: TRBV2; j_call: TRBJ2-3; d_call: .; clone_size: few; cdr3_aa: CATQPSYRTDTQYF; cdr3_nt: TGTGCCACCCAACCTAGCTACCGCACAGATACGCAGTATTTT
cdr3_length: 15; v_call: TRBV15; j_call: TRBJ2-7; d_call: .; clone_size: .; cdr3_aa: CATSSVTGLRDEQYF; cdr3_nt: TGTGCCACCAGCAGCGTGACAGGCCTCCGTGACGAGCAGTACTTC
cdr3_length: 13; v_call: TRBV15; j_call: TRBJ2-7; d_call: .; clone_size: many; cdr3_aa: CATSRTSRYEQYF; cdr3_nt: TGTGCCACCAGCAGGACTAGTCGGTACGAGCAGTACTTC
cdr3_length: 13; v_call: TRBV13; j_call: TRBJ1-1; d_call: .; clone_size: .; cdr3_aa: CASSPWLLREAFF; cdr3_nt: TGTGCCAGCAGCCCCTGGCTGTTAAGGGAAGCTTTCTTT
cdr3_length: 17; v_call: TRBV24-1; j_call: TRBJ2-5; d_call: TRBD1; clone_size: .; cdr3_aa: CATSNKAGGAGSETQYF; cdr3_nt: TGTGCCACCAGCAACAAGGCAGGGGGCGCAGGTTCAGAGACCCAGTACTTC
cdr3_length: 14; v_call: TRBV29-1; j_call: TRBJ2-7; d_call: .; clone_size: many; cdr3_aa: CSVEDGHRSYEQYF; cdr3_nt: TGCAGCGTTGAGGACGGACACAGATCCTACGAGCAGTACTTC
cdr3_length: 15; v_call: TRBV5-6; j_call: TRBJ2-3; d_call: .; clone_size: .; cdr3_aa: CASGWEVGRTDTQYF; cdr3_nt: TGTGCCAGCGGCTGGGAAGTGGGGAGGACAGATACGCAGTATTTT
cdr3_length: 12; v_call: TRBV20-1; j_call: TRBJ2-7; d_call: TRBD1; clone_size: .; cdr3_aa: CSLSDRVYEQYF; cdr3_nt: TGCAGCTTATCGGACAGGGTCTACGAGCAGTACTTC
cdr3_length: 16; v_call: TRBV5-4; j_call: TRBJ2-7; d_call: .; clone_size: .; cdr3_aa: CASSLGGGTFAYEQYF; cdr3_nt: TGTGCCAGCAGCTTGGGAGGCGGGACGTTTGCCTACGAGCAGTACTTC
cdr3_length: 14; v_call: TRBV12-3/TRBV12-4; j_call: TRBJ1-1; d_call: .; clone_size: .; cdr3_aa: CATSRRPGATEAFF; cdr3_nt: TGTGCCACTTCGCGGAGGCCCGGGGCCACTGAAGCTTTCTTT
cdr3_length: 15; v_call: TRBV30; j_call: TRBJ2-7; d_call: .; clone_size: .; cdr3_aa: CAWSSGGRGRVEQYF; cdr3_nt: TGTGCCTGGAGCTCCGGTGGGCGGGGCCGGGTCGAGCAGTACTTC
cdr3_length: 17; v_call: TRBV29-1; j_call: TRBJ1-1; d_call: TRBD1; clone_size: many; cdr3_aa: CSVEREGQLRLNTEAFF; cdr3_nt: TGCAGCGTCGAGCGGGAGGGACAGTTGAGGTTGAACACTGAAGCTTTCTTT
cdr3_length: 13; v_call: TRBV29-1; j_call: TRBJ1-5; d_call: TRBD1; clone_size: .; cdr3_aa: CSTKTGSNQPQHF; cdr3_nt: TGCAGCACCAAGACAGGGTCCAATCAGCCCCAGCATTTT
cdr3_length: 16; v_call: TRBV7-8; j_call: TRBJ2-2; d_call: TRBD1; clone_size: many; cdr3_aa: CASSLGTGANTGELFF; cdr3_nt: TGTGCCAGCAGCTTAGGGACAGGGGCGAACACCGGGGAGCTGTTTTTT
cdr3_length: 11; v_call: TRBV2; j_call: TRBJ2-5; d_call: .; clone_size: many; cdr3_aa: CASSVEETQYF; cdr3_nt: TGTGCCAGCAGTGTGGAAGAGACCCAGTACTTC
cdr3_length: 14; v_call: TRBV2; j_call: TRBJ1-5; d_call: .; clone_size: many; cdr3_aa: CASSAEQGPQPQHF; cdr3_nt: TGTGCCAGCAGTGCCGAACAGGGCCCCCAGCCCCAGCATTTT
cdr3_length: 13; v_call: TRBV20-1; j_call: TRBJ2-5; d_call: TRBD1; clone_size: many; cdr3_aa: CSASGQGVQTQYF; cdr3_nt: TGCAGTGCCTCGGGACAGGGGGTACAGACCCAGTACTTC
cdr3_length: 13; v_call: TRBV12-3/TRBV12-4; j_call: TRBJ2-5; d_call: TRBD2; clone_size: many; cdr3_aa: CASSISGRGTQYF; cdr3_nt: TGTGCCAGCAGTATTAGCGGGAGAGGAACCCAGTACTTC
cdr3_length: 14; v_call: TRBV2; j_call: TRBJ1-1; d_call: .; clone_size: .; cdr3_aa: CASSGPDRFTEAFF; cdr3_nt: TGTGCCAGCAGTGGGCCAGATAGATTCACTGAGGCTTTCTTT
cdr3_length: 13; v_call: TRBV5-1; j_call: TRBJ1-1; d_call: .; clone_size: many; cdr3_aa: CATASGGNTEAFF; cdr3_nt: TGCGCCACCGCCAGCGGGGGGAACACTGAAGCTTTCTTT
cdr3_length: 15; v_call: TRBV9; j_call: TRBJ2-3; d_call: TRBD2; clone_size: .; cdr3_aa: CASSVDIAGGDTQYF; cdr3_nt: TGTGCCAGCAGCGTAGATATAGCGGGAGGAGATACGCAGTATTTT
cdr3_length: 16; v_call: TRBV20-1; j_call: TRBJ1-4; d_call: TRBD1; clone_size: .; cdr3_aa: CSAVGQGAGGYEKLFF; cdr3_nt: TGCAGTGCTGTGGGACAGGGGGCGGGAGGGTATGAAAAACTGTTTTTT
cdr3_length: 14; v_call: TRBV7-2; j_call: TRBJ1-5; d_call: TRBD1; clone_size: many; cdr3_aa: CASSFQGDNQPQHF; cdr3_nt: TGTGCCAGCAGCTTCCAGGGGGACAATCAGCCCCAGCATTTT
cdr3_length: 18; v_call: TRBV19; j_call: TRBJ1-4; d_call: TRBD1; clone_size: .; cdr3_aa: CASGGPGPQHRTNEKLFF; cdr3_nt: TGTGCCTCAGGGGGGCCGGGCCCTCAACATCGCACAAATGAAAAACTGTTTTTT
cdr3_length: 12; v_call: TRBV24-1; j_call: TRBJ2-1; d_call: .; clone_size: .; cdr3_aa: CATSGYGDEQFF; cdr3_nt: TGTGCCACCAGTGGATACGGCGATGAGCAGTTCTTC
cdr3_length: 12; v_call: TRBV6-5; j_call: TRBJ1-1; d_call: TRBD1; clone_size: many; cdr3_aa: CASRHQGGEAFF; cdr3_nt: TGTGCCAGCAGACATCAGGGGGGTGAAGCTTTCTTT
cdr3_length: 11; v_call: TRBV12-3/TRBV12-4; j_call: TRBJ2-3; d_call: .; clone_size: .; cdr3_aa: CASSKQANGYF; cdr3_nt: TGTGCCAGCAGTAAACAGGCAAACGGGTATTTT
cdr3_length: 13; v_call: TRBV7-2; j_call: TRBJ2-3; d_call: .; clone_size: once; cdr3_aa: CASSTATTDTQYF; cdr3_nt: TGTGCCAGCAGCACTGCTACGACAGATACGCAGTATTTT
cdr3_length: 13; v_call: TRBV5-6; j_call: TRBJ2-7; d_call: TRBD1; clone_size: .; cdr3_aa: CASSFSGGGEQYF; cdr3_nt: TGTGCCAGCAGCTTCTCAGGGGGCGGCGAGCAGTACTTC
cdr3_length: 15; v_call: TRBV11-2; j_call: TRBJ1-1; d_call: .; clone_size: many; cdr3_aa: CASTLTTAGFTEAFF; cdr3_nt: TGTGCCAGCACCCTCACGACAGCAGGGTTTACTGAAGCTTTCTTT
cdr3_length: 12; v_call: TRBV12-3/TRBV12-4; j_call: TRBJ1-2; d_call: .; clone_size: many; cdr3_aa: CASSLGDTGYTF; cdr3_nt: TGTGCCAGCAGTTTAGGAGATACTGGCTACACCTTC
cdr3_length: 17; v_call: TRBV4-1; j_call: TRBJ1-5; d_call: .; clone_size: many; cdr3_aa: CASSQVERGIGNQPQHF; cdr3_nt: TGCGCCAGCAGCCAAGTAGAACGGGGAATAGGCAATCAGCCCCAGCATTTT
cdr3_length: 16; v_call: TRBV10-3; j_call: TRBJ2-7; d_call: TRBD2; clone_size: many; cdr3_aa: CAISDPERGSSYEQYF; cdr3_nt: TGTGCCATCAGTGACCCCGAGCGCGGGAGCTCCTACGAGCAGTACTTC
cdr3_length: 12; v_call: TRBV20-1; j_call: TRBJ1-6; d_call: TRBD1; clone_size: .; cdr3_aa: CSAGQGNSPLHF; cdr3_nt: TGCAGTGCCGGACAGGGAAATTCACCCCTCCACTTT